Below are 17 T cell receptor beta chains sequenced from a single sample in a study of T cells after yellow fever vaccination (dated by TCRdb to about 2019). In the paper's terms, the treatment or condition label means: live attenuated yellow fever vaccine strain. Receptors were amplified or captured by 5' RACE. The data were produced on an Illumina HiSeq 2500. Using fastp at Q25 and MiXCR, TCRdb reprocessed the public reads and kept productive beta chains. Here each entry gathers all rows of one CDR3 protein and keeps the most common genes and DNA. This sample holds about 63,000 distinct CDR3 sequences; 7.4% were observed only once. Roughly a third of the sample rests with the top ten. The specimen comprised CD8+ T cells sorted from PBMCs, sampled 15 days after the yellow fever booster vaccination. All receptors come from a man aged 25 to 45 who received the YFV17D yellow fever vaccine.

The CDR3 region is CASSLTYGTSGRASTDTQYF. The CDR3 DNA is TGTGCCAGCAGCTTAACGTATGGGACTAGCGGGAGGGCCAGCACAGATACGCAGTATTTT. The chain employs TRBV7-3 and TRBJ2-3, with TRBD2 identical over 16 bases. Trimming removed 0 bases from V and 0 bases from J; junction bases left unmatched: 6. Germline assignment: CDR1 SGHTA and CDR2 FQGTGA. The CDR3 extends over 20 amino acids.

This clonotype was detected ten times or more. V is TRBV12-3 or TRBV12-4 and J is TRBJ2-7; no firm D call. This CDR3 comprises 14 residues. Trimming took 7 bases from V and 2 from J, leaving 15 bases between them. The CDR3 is CASTALYGPYEQYF. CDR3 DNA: TGTGCCAGCACCGCCCTCTACGGGCCCTACGAGCAGTACTTC.

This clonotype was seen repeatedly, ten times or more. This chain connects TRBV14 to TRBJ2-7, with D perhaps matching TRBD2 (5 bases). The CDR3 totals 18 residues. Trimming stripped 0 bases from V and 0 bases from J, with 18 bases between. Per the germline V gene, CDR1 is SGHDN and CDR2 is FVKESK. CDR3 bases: TGTGCCAGCAGCCAAGATCGATGGGGAGAGCCCACCTCCTACGAGCAGTACTTC. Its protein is CASSQDRWGEPTSYEQYF.

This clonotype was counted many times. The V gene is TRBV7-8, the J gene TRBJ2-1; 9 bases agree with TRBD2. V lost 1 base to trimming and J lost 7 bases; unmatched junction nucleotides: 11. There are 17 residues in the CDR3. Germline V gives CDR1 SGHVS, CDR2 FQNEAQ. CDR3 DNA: TGTGCCAGCAGCTTAGGAGGGGTTGCGCTAGCGGGAAATGAGCAGTTCTTC. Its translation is CASSLGGVALAGNEQFF.

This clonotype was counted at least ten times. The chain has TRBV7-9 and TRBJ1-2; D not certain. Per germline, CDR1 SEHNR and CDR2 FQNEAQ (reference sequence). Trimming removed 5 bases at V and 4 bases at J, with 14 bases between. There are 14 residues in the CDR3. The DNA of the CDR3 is TGTGCCAGCAGCCTCTCCCGGGTCCTCTATGGCTACACCTTC. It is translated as CASSLSRVLYGYTF.

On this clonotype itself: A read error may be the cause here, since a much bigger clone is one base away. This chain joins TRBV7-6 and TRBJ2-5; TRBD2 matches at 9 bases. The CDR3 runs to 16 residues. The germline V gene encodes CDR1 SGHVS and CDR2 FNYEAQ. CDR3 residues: CASSSYSGGIQKTQYF. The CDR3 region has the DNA TGTGCCAGCAGCTCCTACAGCGGGGGGATCCAAAAGACCCAGTACTTC.

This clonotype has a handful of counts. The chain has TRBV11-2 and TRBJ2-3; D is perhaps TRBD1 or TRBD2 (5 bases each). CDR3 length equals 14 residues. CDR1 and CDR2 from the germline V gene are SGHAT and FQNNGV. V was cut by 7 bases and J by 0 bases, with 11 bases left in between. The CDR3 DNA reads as TGTGCCAGCACCGGGACCCCTAGCACAGATACGCAGTATTTT. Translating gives CASTGTPSTDTQYF.

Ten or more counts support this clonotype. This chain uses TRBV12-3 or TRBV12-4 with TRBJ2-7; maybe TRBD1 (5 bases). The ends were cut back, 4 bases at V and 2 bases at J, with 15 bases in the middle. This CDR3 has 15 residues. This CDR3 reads CASSWTNDYPYEQYF. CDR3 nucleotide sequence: TGTGCCAGCAGTTGGACAAACGATTACCCCTACGAGCAGTACTTC.

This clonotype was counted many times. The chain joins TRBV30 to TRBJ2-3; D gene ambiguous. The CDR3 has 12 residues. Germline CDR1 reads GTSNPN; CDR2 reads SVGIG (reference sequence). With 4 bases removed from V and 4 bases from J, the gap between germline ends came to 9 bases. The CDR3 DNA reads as TGTGCCTGGACCGACCGACCAGATACGCAGTATTTT. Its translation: CAWTDRPDTQYF.

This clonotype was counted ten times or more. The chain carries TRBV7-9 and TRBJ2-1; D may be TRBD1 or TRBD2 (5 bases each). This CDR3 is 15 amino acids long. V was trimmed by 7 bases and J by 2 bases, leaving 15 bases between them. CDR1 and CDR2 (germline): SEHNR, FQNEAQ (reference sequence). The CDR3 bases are TGTGCCAGCACCCCTGGGGACGCCGCCTACAATGAGCAGTTCTTC. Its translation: CASTPGDAAYNEQFF.

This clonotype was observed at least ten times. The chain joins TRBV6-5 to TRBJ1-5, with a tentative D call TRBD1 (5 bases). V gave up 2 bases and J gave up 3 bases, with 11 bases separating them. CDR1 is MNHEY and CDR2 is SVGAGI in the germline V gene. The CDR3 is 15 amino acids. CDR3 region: CASSYGGADNQPQHF. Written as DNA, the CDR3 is TGTGCCAGCAGTTACGGTGGGGCAGACAATCAGCCCCAGCATTTT.

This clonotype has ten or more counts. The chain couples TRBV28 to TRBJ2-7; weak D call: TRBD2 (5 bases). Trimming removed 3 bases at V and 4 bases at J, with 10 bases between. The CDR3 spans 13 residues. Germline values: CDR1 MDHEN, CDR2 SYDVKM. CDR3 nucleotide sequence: TGTGCCAGCAGTTTTTTCGAGGGTTACGAGCAGTACTTC. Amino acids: CASSFFEGYEQYF. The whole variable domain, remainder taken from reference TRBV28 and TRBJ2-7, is DVKVTQSSRYLVKRTGEKVFLECVQDMDHENMFWYRQDPGLGLRLIYFSYDVKMKEKGDIPEGYSVSREKKERFSLILESASTNQTSMYLCASSFFEGYEQYFGPGTRLTVT.

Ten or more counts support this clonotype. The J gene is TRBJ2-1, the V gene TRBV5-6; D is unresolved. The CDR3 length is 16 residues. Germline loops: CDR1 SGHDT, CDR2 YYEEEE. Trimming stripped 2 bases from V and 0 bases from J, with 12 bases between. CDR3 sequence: CASSFFESPSYNEQFF. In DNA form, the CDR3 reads TGTGCCAGCAGCTTTTTCGAGTCCCCCTCCTACAATGAGCAGTTCTTC.

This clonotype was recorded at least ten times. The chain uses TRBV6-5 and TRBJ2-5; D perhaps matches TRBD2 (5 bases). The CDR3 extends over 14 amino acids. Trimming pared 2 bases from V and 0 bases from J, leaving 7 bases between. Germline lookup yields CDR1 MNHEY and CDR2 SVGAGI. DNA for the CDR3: TGTGCCAGCAGTTACCCGGGGTACCAAGAGACCCAGTACTTC. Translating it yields CASSYPGYQETQYF.

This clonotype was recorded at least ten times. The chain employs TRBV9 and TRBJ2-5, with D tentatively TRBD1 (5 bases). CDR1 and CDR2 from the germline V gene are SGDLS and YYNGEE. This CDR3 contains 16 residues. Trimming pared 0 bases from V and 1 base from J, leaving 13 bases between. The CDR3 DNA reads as TGTGCCAGCAGCGTAGGTGGGGCAGGCCTCCAAGAGACCCAGTACTTC. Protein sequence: CASSVGGAGLQETQYF.

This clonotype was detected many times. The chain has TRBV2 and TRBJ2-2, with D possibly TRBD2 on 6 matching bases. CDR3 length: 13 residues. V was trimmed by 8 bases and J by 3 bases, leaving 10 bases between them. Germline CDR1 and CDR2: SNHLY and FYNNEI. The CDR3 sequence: CASETRHTGELFF. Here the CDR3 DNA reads TGTGCCAGCGAGACTAGACACACCGGGGAGCTGTTTTTT.

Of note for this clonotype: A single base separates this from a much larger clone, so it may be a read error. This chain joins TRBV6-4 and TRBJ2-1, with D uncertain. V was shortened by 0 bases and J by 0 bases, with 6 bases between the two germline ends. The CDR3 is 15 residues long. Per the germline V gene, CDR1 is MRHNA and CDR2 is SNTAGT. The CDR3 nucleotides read TGTGCCAGCAGTGACTCCAGGAGCTCCTACAATGAGCAGTTCTTC. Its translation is CASSDSRSSYNEQFF.